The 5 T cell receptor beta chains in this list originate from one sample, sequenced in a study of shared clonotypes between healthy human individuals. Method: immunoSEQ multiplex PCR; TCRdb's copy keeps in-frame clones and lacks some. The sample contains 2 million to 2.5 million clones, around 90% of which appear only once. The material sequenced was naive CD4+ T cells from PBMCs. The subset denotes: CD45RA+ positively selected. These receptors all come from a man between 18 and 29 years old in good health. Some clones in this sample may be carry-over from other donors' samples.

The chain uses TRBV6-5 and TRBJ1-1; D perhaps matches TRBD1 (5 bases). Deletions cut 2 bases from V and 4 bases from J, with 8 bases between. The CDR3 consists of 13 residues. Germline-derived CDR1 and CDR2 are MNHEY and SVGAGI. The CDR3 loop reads CASSYGQVTEAFF. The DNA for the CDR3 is TGTGCCAGCAGTTACGGACAAGTCACTGAAGCTTTCTTT.

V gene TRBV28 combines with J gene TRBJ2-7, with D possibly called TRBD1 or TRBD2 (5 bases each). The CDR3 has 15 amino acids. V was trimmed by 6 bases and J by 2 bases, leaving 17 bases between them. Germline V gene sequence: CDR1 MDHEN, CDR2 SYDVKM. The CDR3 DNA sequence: TGTGCCAGCAGCCAACCCGGTGGGGGTCCCTACGAGCAGTACTTC. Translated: CASSQPGGGPYEQYF.

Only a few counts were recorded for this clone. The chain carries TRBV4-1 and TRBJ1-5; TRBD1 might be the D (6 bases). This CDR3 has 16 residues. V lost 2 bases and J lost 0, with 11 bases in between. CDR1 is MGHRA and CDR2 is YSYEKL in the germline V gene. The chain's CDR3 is CASSQSQGPSNQPQHF. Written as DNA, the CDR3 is TGCGCCAGCAGCCAATCACAGGGCCCTAGCAATCAGCCCCAGCATTTT.

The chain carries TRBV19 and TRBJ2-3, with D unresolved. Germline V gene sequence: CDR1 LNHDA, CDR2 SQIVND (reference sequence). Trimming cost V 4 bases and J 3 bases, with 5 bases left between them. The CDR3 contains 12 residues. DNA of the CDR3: TGTGCCAGTAGTACTTATACAGATACGCAGTATTTT. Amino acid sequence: CASSTYTDTQYF.

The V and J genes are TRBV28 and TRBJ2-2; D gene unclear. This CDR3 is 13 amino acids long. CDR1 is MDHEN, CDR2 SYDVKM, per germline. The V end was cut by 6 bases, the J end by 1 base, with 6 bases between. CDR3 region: CASRVLNTGELFF. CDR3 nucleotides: TGTGCCAGCAGAGTATTGAACACCGGGGAGCTGTTTTTT.